This T cell receptor beta chain originates from a study of OX40 agonist ivuxolimab in advanced cancers. About the study as a whole: The costimulatory receptor OX40 (CD134) was targeted by ivuxolimab, a fully human IgG2 agonistic monoclonal antibody. Intravenous ivuxolimab was administered to patients every 2 weeks at six dose levels: 0.01, 0.1, 0.3, 1.5, 3 and 10 mg/kg. Of the 50 or so patients in dose escalation, 19 had hepatocellular carcinoma, about 15 had melanoma, 9 had renal cell carcinoma and 9 had head and neck cancer. The dose-escalation cohort was about 87% male with a mean age of about 65 years, ranging from about 20 to 80. Patients were allowed to have had prior anti-PD-1, anti-PD-L1 or anti-CTLA-4 therapy, and more than 35% of the dose-escalation patients had been treated with checkpoint inhibitors. Partial responses occurred in three dose-escalation patients, of whom one had hepatocellular carcinoma and two had cutaneous melanoma. Peripheral TCRbeta sequencing was intended to test whether TCR sequence diversity was altered and clonal T-cell expansion was caused by ivuxolimab. The monotherapy dose-escalation portion (N ≈ 50 patients) of the phase I ivuxolimab trial is reported in the paper. The paper's findings and limits, for the study overall: At doses of 0.1 to 3.0 mg/kg, clonal expansion of both CD4+ and CD8+ T cells in blood was seen between baseline and week 6. Low levels of normalized T-cell clonal expansion were also seen in some nonresponding patients. After ivuxolimab, more expanded clones were found on average in CD8+ T cells than in CD4+ T cells. In the 0.1-3.0 mg/kg groups, partial responders had among the lowest normalized peripheral clonal expansion, particularly in CD8+ T cells. The antigen specificity of the peripheral T cells that underwent clonal expansion was not determined.

Patients with a history of autoimmune disease or receiving systemic immunosuppression were excluded from the trial. In every dose cohort, peripheral blood was drawn for TCR sequencing at baseline, cycle 4 day 1, and cycle 7 day 1. The samples were drawn from a first-in-human, open-label, multicenter phase I dose-escalation trial of ivuxolimab. Adults with locally advanced or metastatic melanoma, renal cell carcinoma, hepatocellular carcinoma or head and neck squamous cell carcinoma were enrolled in the trial. Before TCR sequencing, CD4+ and CD8+ T cells were separately sorted from peripheral blood. This clone was picked up a small number of times. Which antigen it targets is not known. Nothing much larger sits one base from this clone, and base qualities are not available. The V end loses 4 bases and the J end loses 11 bases, and a stretch of 11 bases separates them. CDR1 and CDR2 are drawn from the germline V gene (reference sequence): SGHAT, FQDESV. From cysteine to phenylalanine, the CDR3 is 11 amino acids long. Here the CDR3 DNA is all that survives: 33 bases in frame from base 1.

Genomic DNA was isolated from the sorted cells so that the TCRbeta CDR3 region could be sequenced. The immunoSEQ Assay was used to sequence the TCRbeta CDR3 regions. In TCRdb, the immuneACCESS table is reduced to in-frame sequences with V and J assigned. These tables do not hold every clone; where another copy was compared, an unresolved V gene accounts for under half, and the others remain unexplained. Counted in this sample were roughly 96,000 clones; about four fifths of them appeared once. The ten largest clones represent under 7% of the sample. This receptor was taken from an adult with an advanced solid tumor such as melanoma, head and neck, liver or kidney cancer. Here the chain combines TRBV11-1 and TRBJ1-1, and perhaps TRBD1 as D gene, on 5 matching bases. The sequenced sample was CD4+ or CD8+ T cells sorted from blood, obtained in a trial of the OX40 agonist ivuxolimab. The CDR3 protein sequence reads: CASSSQGWAFF. DNA sequence: TGTGCCAGCAGCTCCCAGGGTTGGGCTTTCTTT.